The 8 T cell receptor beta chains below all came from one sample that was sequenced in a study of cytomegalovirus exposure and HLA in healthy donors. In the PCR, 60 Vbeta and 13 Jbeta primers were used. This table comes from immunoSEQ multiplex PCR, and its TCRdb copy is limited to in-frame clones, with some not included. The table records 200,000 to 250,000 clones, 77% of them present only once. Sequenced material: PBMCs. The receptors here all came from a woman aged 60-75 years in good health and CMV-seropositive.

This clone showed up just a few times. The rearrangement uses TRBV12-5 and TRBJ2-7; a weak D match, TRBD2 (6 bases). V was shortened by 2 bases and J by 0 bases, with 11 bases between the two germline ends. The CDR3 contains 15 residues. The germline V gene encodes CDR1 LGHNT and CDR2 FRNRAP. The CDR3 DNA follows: TGTGCTAGTGGTTTGAGGGAGGACTACTCCTACGAGCAGTACTTC. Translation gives CASGLREDYSYEQYF.

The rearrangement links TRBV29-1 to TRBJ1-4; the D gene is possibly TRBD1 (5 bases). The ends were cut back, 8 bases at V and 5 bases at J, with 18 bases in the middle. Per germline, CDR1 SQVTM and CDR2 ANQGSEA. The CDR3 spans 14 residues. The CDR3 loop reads CSFRTGTDNEKLFF. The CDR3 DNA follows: TGCAGCTTCAGAACCGGGACTGACAATGAAAAACTGTTTTTT.

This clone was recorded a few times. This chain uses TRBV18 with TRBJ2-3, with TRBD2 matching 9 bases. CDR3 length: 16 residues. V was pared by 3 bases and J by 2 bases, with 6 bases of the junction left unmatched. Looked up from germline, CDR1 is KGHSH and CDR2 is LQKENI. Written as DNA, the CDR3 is TGTGCCAGCTCACCGTCCCCTAGCGGGGACACAGATACGCAGTATTTT. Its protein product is CASSPSPSGDTDTQYF.

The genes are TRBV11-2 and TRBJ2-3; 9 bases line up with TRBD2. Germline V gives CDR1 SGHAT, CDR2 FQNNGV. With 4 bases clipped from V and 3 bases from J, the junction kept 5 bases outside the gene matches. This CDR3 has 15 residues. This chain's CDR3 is CASSSRAGGTDTQYF. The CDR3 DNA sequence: TGTGCCAGCAGCTCTAGGGCGGGAGGGACAGATACGCAGTATTTT.

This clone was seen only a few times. The CDR3 is CSVRATRDEQYF. The CDR3 DNA reads TGCAGCGTCAGGGCGACCCGGGACGAGCAGTACTTC. The chain has TRBV29-1 and TRBJ2-7, with a possible D match to TRBD1 (5 bases). Germline V CDR1 and CDR2: SQVTM, ANQGSEA. V gave up 6 bases and J gave up 5 bases, with 14 bases separating them. The CDR3 runs 12 residues.

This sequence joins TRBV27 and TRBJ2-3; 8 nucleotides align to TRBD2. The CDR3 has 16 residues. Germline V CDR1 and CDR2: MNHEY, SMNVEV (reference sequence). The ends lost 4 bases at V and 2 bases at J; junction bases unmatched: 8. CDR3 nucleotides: TGTGCCAGCAGTTCACTGGCGGGGGGCTTCACAGATACGCAGTATTTT. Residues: CASSSLAGGFTDTQYF.

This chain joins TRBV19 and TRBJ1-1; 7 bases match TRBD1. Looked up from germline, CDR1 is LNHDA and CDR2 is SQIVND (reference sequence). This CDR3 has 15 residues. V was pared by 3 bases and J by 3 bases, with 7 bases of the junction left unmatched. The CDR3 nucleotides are TGTGCCAGTAGTATTTCCAGGGGGTTTGACACTGAAGCTTTCTTT. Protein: CASSISRGFDTEAFF. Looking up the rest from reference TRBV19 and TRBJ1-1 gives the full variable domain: DGGITQSPKYLFRKEGQNVTLSCEQNLNHDAMYWYRQDPGQGLRLIYYSQIVNDFQKGDIAEGYSVSREKKESFPLTVTSAQKNPTAFYLCASSISRGFDTEAFFGQGTRLTVV.

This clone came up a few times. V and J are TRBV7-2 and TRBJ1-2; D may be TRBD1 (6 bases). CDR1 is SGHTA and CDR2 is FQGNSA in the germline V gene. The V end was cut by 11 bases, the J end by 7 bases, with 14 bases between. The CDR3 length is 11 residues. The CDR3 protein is CALYRERGYTF. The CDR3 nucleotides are TGTGCCTTATACAGGGAACGTGGCTACACCTTC.